Below are 31 T cell receptor beta chains sequenced from a single sample in a study of cytomegalovirus exposure and HLA in healthy donors. Primers included in the PCR were 60 Vbeta and 13 Jbeta primers. TCRdb's copy holds only in-frame clones and misses some; the assay was immunoSEQ multiplex PCR. The sample carries 200,000 to 250,000 clones, 65% to 80% recorded once. Sequencing was done on a sample of PBMCs. These receptors came from a girl under 10 years old in good health and CMV-seronegative.

The chain uses TRBV10-3 and TRBJ1-1, with D unclear. This CDR3 region has 16 residues. Germline V lookup: CDR1 ENHRY, CDR2 SYGVKD. Between the trimmed V and J ends, which lost 8 bases and 6 bases, there was a span of 25 bases. CDR3 residues: CAISDPVMRDGAEAFF. CDR3 sequence (DNA): TGTGCCATCTCGGACCCAGTCATGAGGGATGGCGCTGAAGCTTTCTTT.

The chain is built from TRBV27 and TRBJ2-5; possibly TRBD2 for D (6 bases). The germline gives CDR1 MNHEY, CDR2 SMNVEV (reference sequence). The CDR3 totals 18 residues. Trimming cost V 0 bases and J 1 base, with 18 bases left between them. Written as DNA, the CDR3 is TGTGCCAGCAGTTTATCCTGGGGACTCGGAAACGCCCAAGAGACCCAGTACTTC. It specifies CASSLSWGLGNAQETQYF.

This chain joins TRBV18 and TRBJ2-7; D not resolved. CDR3 length: 13 residues. Germline V gene data show CDR1 as KGHSH and CDR2 as LQKENI. The ends were cut back, 3 bases at V and 2 bases at J, with 8 bases in the middle. This CDR3 is CASSPTQTYEQYF. CDR3 nucleotides: TGTGCCAGCTCACCGACACAAACCTACGAGCAGTACTTC. The full variable domain, rest sourced from reference TRBV18 and TRBJ2-7, is NAGVMQNPRHLVRRRGQEARLRCSPMKGHSHVYWYRQLPEEGLKFMVYLQKENIIDESGMPKERFSAEFPKEGPSILRIQQVVRGDSAAYFCASSPTQTYEQYFGPGTRLTVT.

The DNA for the CDR3 is TGCGCCAGTAAAGCGGGGGGTGACAATGAGCAGTTCTTC. Translation: CASKAGGDNEQFF. The rearrangement joins TRBV5-1 to TRBJ2-1; 9 nucleotides align to TRBD2. The length of the CDR3 is 13 residues. V was pared by 8 bases and J by 5 bases, with 5 bases of the junction left unmatched. The germline V gene encodes CDR1 SGHRS and CDR2 YFSETQ.

The chain is built from TRBV11-2 and TRBJ2-3, with TRBD2 matching 12 bases. The V gene end was trimmed by 5 bases and the J gene end by 4 bases; junction bases not matched to a gene: 10. The length of the CDR3 is 17 residues. Germline loops: CDR1 SGHAT, CDR2 FQNNGV. CDR3 protein: CASSQNPPSGGADTQYF. CDR3 in DNA: TGTGCCAGCAGCCAAAACCCCCCTAGCGGGGGGGCAGATACGCAGTATTTT. The variable domain in full, with the rest retrieved from reference TRBV11-2 and TRBJ2-3, is EAGVAQSPRYKIIEKRQSVAFWCNPISGHATLYWYQQILGQGPKLLIQFQNNGVVDDSQLPKDRFSAERLKGVDSTLKIQPAKLEDSAVYLCASSQNPPSGGADTQYFGPGTRLTVL.

This sequence joins TRBV5-4 and TRBJ1-4; no clear D. The V end lost 0 bases, the J end lost 3 bases, and 9 bases lay between the germline ends. The CDR3 contains 15 residues. Per germline, CDR1 SGHNT and CDR2 YYREEE (reference sequence). CDR3 sequence: CASSLEAAANEKLFF. Here the CDR3 DNA reads TGTGCCAGCAGCTTGGAGGCGGCGGCTAATGAAAAACTGTTTTTT.

This clone has just a few counts. The rearrangement links TRBV14 to TRBJ2-5; TRBD1 aligns across 9 bases. Germline CDR1 reads SGHDN; CDR2 reads FVKESK. V was pared by 6 bases and J by 5 bases, with 7 bases of the junction left unmatched. CDR3 length: 14 amino acids. DNA for the CDR3: TGTGCCAGCAGTCAGCTAGGGACAGGGGAGACCCAGTACTTC. Protein: CASSQLGTGETQYF.

The chain joins TRBV6-1 to TRBJ1-1; D ambiguous. Germline V CDR1 and CDR2: MNHNS, SASEGT. The V and J ends lost 2 bases and 1 base respectively, with 8 bases between them. The length of the CDR3 is 14 residues. The CDR3 coding sequence is TGTGCCAGCAGTGAATGGGCGAAGAACACTGAAGCTTTCTTT. Translation gives CASSEWAKNTEAFF.

The chain employs TRBV25-1 and TRBJ2-7; 7 nucleotides agree with TRBD1. CDR1 MGHDK and CDR2 SYGVNS come from the germline V gene. CDR3 length equals 16 residues. Unmatched junction bases numbered 15, after V lost 4 bases and J lost 6 bases. The CDR3 bases are TGTGCCAGCAGTGGTAGACAGGGCCCCAGTTTAGGCGAGCAGTACTTC. This translates into CASSGRQGPSLGEQYF.

The V gene is TRBV27, the J gene TRBJ2-1, with TRBD1 matching 8 bases. Germline CDR1 reads MNHEY; CDR2 reads SMNVEV (reference sequence). The ends lost 4 bases at V and 6 bases at J; junction bases unmatched: 5. This CDR3 spans 14 amino acids. The CDR3 nucleotides read TGTGCCAGCAGTTCGGCTACAGGGGGCAATGAGCAGTTCTTC. The encoded protein is CASSSATGGNEQFF.

The chain has TRBV4-2 and TRBJ1-1; D might be TRBD1 (5 bases). CDR1 and CDR2 from the germline V gene are LGHNA and YNFKEQ. V dropped 1 base and J dropped 0 bases, with 15 bases sitting between them. The CDR3 has 17 residues. Written as DNA, the CDR3 is TGTGCCAGCAGCCAAGTCGGCAGGGTAGTTGTGAACACTGAAGCTTTCTTT. Amino acids: CASSQVGRVVVNTEAFF.

The V gene is TRBV6-1, the J gene TRBJ2-7; D not resolved. The CDR3 contains 11 residues. The ends were cut back, 10 bases at V and 6 bases at J, with 13 bases in the middle. The germline V gene encodes CDR1 MNHNS and CDR2 SASEGT. The CDR3 reads CATSFPREQYF. CDR3 in DNA: TGTGCCACCAGCTTCCCCCGCGAGCAGTACTTC.

V gene TRBV10-2 combines with J gene TRBJ2-7, with a tentative D call TRBD1 (5 bases). Germline V gene sequence: CDR1 WSHSY, CDR2 SAAADI. The CDR3 length is 15 residues. Deletions cut 8 bases from V and 4 bases from J, with 21 bases between. The CDR3, as DNA: TGCGCCAGCGGCCCCCAGAGTGGGGCTTTTTACGAGCAGTACTTC. Amino acids: CASGPQSGAFYEQYF.

The chain couples TRBV4-2 to TRBJ1-5, with a weak D call TRBD1 (5 bases). The CDR3 covers 17 residues. Germline CDR1 and CDR2: LGHNA and YNFKEQ. Trimming took 2 bases from V and 3 from J, leaving 17 bases between them. The DNA of the CDR3 is TGTGCCAGCAGCCAAATGGGGGGACGGGGATTCAATCAGCCCCAGCATTTT. Amino acid sequence: CASSQMGGRGFNQPQHF.

This clone was seen a handful of times. The V gene is TRBV30, the J gene TRBJ2-3; the match to TRBD2 covers 9 bases. Germline CDR1 GTSNPN, CDR2 SVGIG (reference sequence). CDR3 length: 15 residues. The J segment lost 6 bases and the V segment lost 3 bases, leaving 10 bases of the junction unmatched. CDR3 sequence (DNA): TGTGCCTGGAGCTTCGGACTAGCGTCAGGGGATACGCAGTATTTT. Its translation is CAWSFGLASGDTQYF.

This chain links TRBV6-4 with TRBJ2-1, with TRBD2 matching 9 bases. The V gene's germline CDR1 is MRHNA and CDR2 SNTAGT. The CDR3 is 16 residues long. V was clipped by 0 bases and J by 5 bases; unmatched bases: 5. In DNA, the CDR3 is TGTGCCAGCAGTGACTCGAACCTAGCGGGACACAATGAGCAGTTCTTC. This encodes CASSDSNLAGHNEQFF.

This sequence joins TRBV7-2 and TRBJ2-7; TRBD2 agrees at 12 bases. CDR3 length equals 13 residues. After removal of 8 bases from V and 3 bases from J, the junction contained 2 bases not matched to a gene. Germline lookup yields CDR1 SGHTA and CDR2 FQGNSA. DNA of the CDR3: TGTGCCAGCGCGACTAGCGGGAGCTACGAGCAGTACTTC. Its translation is CASATSGSYEQYF. The full variable domain, completed using reference TRBV7-2 and TRBJ2-7, is GAGVSQSPSNKVTEKGKDVELRCDPISGHTALYWYRQSLGQGLEFLIYFQGNSAPDKSGLPSDRFSAERTGGSVSTLTIQRTQQEDSAVYLCASATSGSYEQYFGPGTRLTVT.

The rearrangement uses TRBV18 and TRBJ2-7; 16 bases align to TRBD2. CDR1 and CDR2 (germline): KGHSH, LQKENI. CDR3 length: 22 amino acids. Unmatched junction bases numbered 17, after V lost 0 bases and J lost 3 bases. DNA for the CDR3: TGTGCCAGCTCACCACCGGGACTAGCGGGAGGGCCCACCCTCGTGCCCCTCTACGAGCAGTACTTC. Its translation: CASSPPGLAGGPTLVPLYEQYF.

The chain employs TRBV21-1 and TRBJ2-1; the table gives TRBD2 as D, unverified against the DNA. TRBV21-1 is a pseudogene. CDR3 length: 16 amino acids. CDR3 amino acids: CASSARTRRFYNEQFF. As DNA, the CDR3 is TGTGCCAGCAGCGCAAGGACTAGGCGGTTCTACAATGAGCAGTTCTTC.

There are a few counts of this clone. The chain links TRBV5-5 to TRBJ2-1; 9 bases are a match to TRBD2. V lost 1 base, J lost 7 bases, and 6 bases stayed unmatched. Germline values: CDR1 SGHKS, CDR2 YYEKEE (reference sequence). The CDR3 consists of 15 residues. The CDR3 DNA reads TGTGCCAGCAGCTTGAGTGCGGGGGGGCTGAATGAGCAGTTCTTC. This encodes CASSLSAGGLNEQFF.

The chain links TRBV7-9 to TRBJ2-7; TRBD1 matches at 7 bases. The J segment lost 6 bases and the V segment lost 5 bases, leaving 4 bases of the junction unmatched. The germline gives CDR1 SEHNR, CDR2 FQNEAQ (reference sequence). This CDR3 is built from 12 residues. The CDR3 protein is CASSAQGIEQYF. The CDR3 DNA reads TGTGCCAGCAGCGCACAGGGGATCGAGCAGTACTTC.

In its sample, this clone was seen a few times. Within the sample, other DNA sequences also encode this same CDR3. V is TRBV7-6 and J is TRBJ1-1, with D hard to call. V was shortened by 1 base and J by 2 bases, with 5 bases between the two germline ends. The CDR3 sequence is 13 residues long. The V gene's germline CDR1 is SGHVS and CDR2 FNYEAQ. The CDR3 sequence: CASSLDKNTEAFF. The DNA of the CDR3 is TGTGCCAGCAGCTTAGACAAAAACACTGAAGCTTTCTTT.

The chain joins TRBV18 to TRBJ2-5, with 8 bases lining up with TRBD1. Trimming took 2 bases from V and 4 from J; bases not matched to a gene: 0. This CDR3 has 13 amino acids. From germline, CDR1 is KGHSH and CDR2 LQKENI. The CDR3 loop is CASSPGQGETQYF. The CDR3 bases are TGTGCCAGCTCACCAGGACAGGGAGAGACCCAGTACTTC.

V and J are TRBV9 and TRBJ1-2; D uncertain. The V gene lost 3 bases and the J gene lost 8 bases, with 8 bases spanning the gap. CDR1 and CDR2 from the germline V gene are SGDLS and YYNGEE. The CDR3 spans 11 residues. The CDR3, as DNA: TGTGCCAGCAGCGCAGACGGGGGCTACACCTTC. Protein product: CASSADGGYTF.

The rearrangement links TRBV2 to TRBJ1-5; D remains ambiguous. V lost 10 bases and J 3 bases, leaving 13 bases between the germline ends. This CDR3 has 13 amino acids. CDR1 and CDR2 from the germline V gene are SNHLY and FYNNEI. The CDR3 region has the DNA TGTGCCACTTGGGAGGGTAACAATCAGCCCCAGCATTTT. Encoded protein: CATWEGNNQPQHF. Filled out from reference TRBV2 and TRBJ1-5, the complete variable domain reads EPEVTQTPSHQVTQMGQEVILRCVPISNHLYFYWYRQILGQKVEFLVSFYNNEISEKSEIFDDQFSVERPDGSNFTLKIRSTKLEDSAMYFCATWEGNNQPQHFGDGTRLSIL.

The chain links TRBV6-5 to TRBJ1-1; D uncertain. CDR1 and CDR2 from the germline V gene are MNHEY and SVGAGI. The CDR3 is made up of 11 amino acids. The V end lost 10 bases, the J end lost 4 bases, and 10 bases lay between the germline ends. The CDR3 nucleotides are TGTGCCACGGCCAGGATCACTGAAGCTTTCTTT. Translated: CATARITEAFF.

The chain couples TRBV6-6 to TRBJ1-1; D is perhaps TRBD1 (5 bases). The V gene lost 2 bases and the J gene lost 7 bases, with 8 bases spanning the gap. The germline V gene has CDR1 MNHNY and CDR2 SVGAGI (reference sequence). The CDR3 length is 12 residues. CDR3 sequence (DNA): TGTGCCAGCAGTTACCATGACAGTGAAGCTTTCTTT. Translation gives CASSYHDSEAFF.

The chain recombines TRBV14 with TRBJ1-3; D not certain. Looked up from germline, CDR1 is SGHDN and CDR2 is FVKESK. Trimming left V 1 base short and J 0 bases short, with 7 bases between. The CDR3 runs to 15 residues. CDR3 region: CASSQGLSSGNTIYF. The CDR3 nucleotides are TGTGCCAGCAGCCAAGGACTGAGCTCTGGAAACACCATATATTTT.

The chain employs TRBV9 and TRBJ2-1, with D possibly being TRBD1 (6 bases). Germline lookup yields CDR1 SGDLS and CDR2 YYNGEE. CDR3 length: 13 amino acids. V shed 3 bases and J shed 11 bases, with 15 bases lying between them. The CDR3 protein is CASSGYRVFKQFF. For the CDR3, the DNA is TGTGCCAGCAGCGGATACAGGGTATTCAAGCAGTTCTTC.

Only a few counts were recorded for this clone. This chain connects TRBV4-1 to TRBJ1-1; D is unclear. V lost 0 bases and J 0 bases, leaving 5 bases between the germline ends. The CDR3 has 14 residues. Germline V gene data show CDR1 as MGHRA and CDR2 as YSYEKL. The DNA for the CDR3 is TGCGCCAGCAGCCAAGATCAGGTGAACACTGAAGCTTTCTTT. It encodes CASSQDQVNTEAFF.

This clone was detected only once. CDR3: CASSDSFGGYGYTF. DNA for the CDR3: TGTGCCAGCAGTGACTCGTTCGGTGGCTATGGCTACACCTTC. This sequence joins TRBV6-4 and TRBJ1-2; D is undetermined. Germline loops: CDR1 MRHNA, CDR2 SNTAGT. This CDR3 spans 14 amino acids. Trimming took off 0 bases at V and 4 bases at J, with 9 bases between the two ends.